This paragraph covers one T cell receptor beta chain sequence. Sequencing was performed with immunoSEQ multiplex PCR; in TCRdb, only in-frame clones are kept and a portion is missing. The sample shows about 340,000 clones, more than 70% of them seen only once. This specimen comes from a study of blood T cell repertoires in COVID-19. Across the study: Sites in the United States, Italy and Spain provided acute and convalescent COVID-19 samples. PBMCs, B-cell-depleted T cells, or T cells were the source of the cDNA or gDNA that made up the material.

The CDR3 sequence is 16 residues long. V dropped 2 bases and J dropped 2; count of bases not matched to a gene: 5. Germline CDR1 and CDR2: LGHNT and FRNRAP. The chain has TRBV12-5 and TRBJ1-3; 8 bases are a match to TRBD1. The clonotype was recovered from a woman aged 65 to 85 with COVID-19, enrolled during active disease. The specimen was peripheral blood. The CDR3 DNA follows: TGTGCTAGTGGTTTGACTACAGGGGGAACTGGAAACACCATATATTTT. Encoded protein: CASGLTTGGTGNTIYF.